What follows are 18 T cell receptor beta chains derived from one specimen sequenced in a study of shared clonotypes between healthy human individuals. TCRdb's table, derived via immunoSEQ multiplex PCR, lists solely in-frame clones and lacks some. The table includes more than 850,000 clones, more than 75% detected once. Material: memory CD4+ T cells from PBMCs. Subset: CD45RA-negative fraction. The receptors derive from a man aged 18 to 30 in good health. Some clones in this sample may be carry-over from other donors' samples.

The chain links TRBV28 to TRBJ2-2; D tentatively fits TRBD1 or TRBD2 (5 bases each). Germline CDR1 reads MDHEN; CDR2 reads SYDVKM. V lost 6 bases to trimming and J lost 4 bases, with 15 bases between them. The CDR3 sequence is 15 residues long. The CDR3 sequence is CASRAGARGTGELFF. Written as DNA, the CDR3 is TGTGCCAGCAGAGCCGGGGCGCGAGGCACCGGGGAGCTGTTTTTT.

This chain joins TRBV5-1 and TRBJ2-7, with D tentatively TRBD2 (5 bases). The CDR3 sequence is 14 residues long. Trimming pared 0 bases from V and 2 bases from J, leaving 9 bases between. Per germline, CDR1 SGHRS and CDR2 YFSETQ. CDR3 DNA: TGCGCCAGCAGCTTGGCTAGCTTTACCTACGAGCAGTACTTC. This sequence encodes CASSLASFTYEQYF. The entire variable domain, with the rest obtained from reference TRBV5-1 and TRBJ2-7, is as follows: KAGVTQTPRYLIKTRGQQVTLSCSPISGHRSVSWYQQTPGQGLQFLFEYFSETQRNKGNFPGRFSGRQFSNSRSEMNVSTLELGDSALYLCASSLASFTYEQYFGPGTRLTVT.

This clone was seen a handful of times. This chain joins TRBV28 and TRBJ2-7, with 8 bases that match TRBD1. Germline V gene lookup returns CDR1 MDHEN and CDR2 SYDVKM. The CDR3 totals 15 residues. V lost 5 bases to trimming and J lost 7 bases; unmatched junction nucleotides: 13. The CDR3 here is CASSERTGLVREQYF. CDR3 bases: TGTGCCAGCAGTGAACGGACAGGGCTGGTTCGGGAGCAGTACTTC.

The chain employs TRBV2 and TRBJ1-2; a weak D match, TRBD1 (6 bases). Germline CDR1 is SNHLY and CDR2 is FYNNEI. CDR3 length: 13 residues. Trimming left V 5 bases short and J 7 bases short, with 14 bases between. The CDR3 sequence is CASSYRVGAGYTF. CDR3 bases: TGTGCCAGCAGTTACAGGGTCGGTGCTGGCTACACCTTC. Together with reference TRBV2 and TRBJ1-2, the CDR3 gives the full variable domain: EPEVTQTPSHQVTQMGQEVILRCVPISNHLYFYWYRQILGQKVEFLVSFYNNEISEKSEIFDDQFSVERPDGSNFTLKIRSTKLEDSAMYFCASSYRVGAGYTFGSGTRLTVV.

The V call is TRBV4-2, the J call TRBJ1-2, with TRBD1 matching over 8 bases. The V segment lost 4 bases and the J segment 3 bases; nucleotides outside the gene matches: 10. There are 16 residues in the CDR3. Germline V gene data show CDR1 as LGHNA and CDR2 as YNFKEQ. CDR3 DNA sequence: TGTGCCAGCAGCCCTACCAGGACAGGGACTCACTATGGCTACACCTTC. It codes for CASSPTRTGTHYGYTF.

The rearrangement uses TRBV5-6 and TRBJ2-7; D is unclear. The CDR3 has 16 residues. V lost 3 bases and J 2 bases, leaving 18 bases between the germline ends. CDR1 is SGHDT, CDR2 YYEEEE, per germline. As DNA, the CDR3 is TGTGCCAGCAGCTCGTTTAGACATGGAATCCCCTACGAGCAGTACTTC. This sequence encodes CASSSFRHGIPYEQYF.

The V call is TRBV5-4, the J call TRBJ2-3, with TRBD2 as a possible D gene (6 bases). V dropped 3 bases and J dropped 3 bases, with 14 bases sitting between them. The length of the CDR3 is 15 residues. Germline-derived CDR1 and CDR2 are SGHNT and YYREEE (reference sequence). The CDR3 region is CASSSRLGRTDTQYF. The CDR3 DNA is TGTGCCAGCAGCTCCCGACTAGGGAGGACAGATACGCAGTATTTT.

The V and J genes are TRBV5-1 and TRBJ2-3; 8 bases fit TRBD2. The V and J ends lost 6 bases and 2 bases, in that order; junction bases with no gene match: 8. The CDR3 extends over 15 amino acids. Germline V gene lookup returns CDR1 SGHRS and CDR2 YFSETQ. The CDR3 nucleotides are TGCGCCAGCACCCATAGCGGGGCCTTCACAGATACGCAGTATTTT. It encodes CASTHSGAFTDTQYF.

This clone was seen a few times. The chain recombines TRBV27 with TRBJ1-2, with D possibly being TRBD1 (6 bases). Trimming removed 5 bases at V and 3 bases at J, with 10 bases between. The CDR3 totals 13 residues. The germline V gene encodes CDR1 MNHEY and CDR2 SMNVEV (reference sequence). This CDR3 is CASSRGVDYGYTF. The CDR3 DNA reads TGTGCCAGCAGTAGGGGGGTAGACTATGGCTACACCTTC.

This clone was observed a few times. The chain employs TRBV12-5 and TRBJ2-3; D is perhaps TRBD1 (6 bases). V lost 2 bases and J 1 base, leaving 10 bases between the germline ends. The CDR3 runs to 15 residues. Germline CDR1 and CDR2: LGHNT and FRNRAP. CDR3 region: CASGLMDRRTDTQYF. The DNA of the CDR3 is TGTGCTAGTGGTTTGATGGACAGACGCACAGATACGCAGTATTTT.

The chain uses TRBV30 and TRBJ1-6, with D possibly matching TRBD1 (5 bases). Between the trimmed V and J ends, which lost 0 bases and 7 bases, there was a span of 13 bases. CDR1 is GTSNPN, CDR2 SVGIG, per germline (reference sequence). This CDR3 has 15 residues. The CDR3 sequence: CAWSVKVGANSPLHF. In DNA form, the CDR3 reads TGTGCCTGGAGTGTAAAGGTTGGGGCGAATTCACCCCTCCACTTT.

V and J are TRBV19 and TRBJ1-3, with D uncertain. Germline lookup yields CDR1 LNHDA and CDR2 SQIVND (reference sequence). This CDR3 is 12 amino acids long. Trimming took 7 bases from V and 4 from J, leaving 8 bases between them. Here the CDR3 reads CASTGYGNTIYF. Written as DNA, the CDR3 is TGTGCCAGTACCGGTTACGGAAACACCATATATTTT.

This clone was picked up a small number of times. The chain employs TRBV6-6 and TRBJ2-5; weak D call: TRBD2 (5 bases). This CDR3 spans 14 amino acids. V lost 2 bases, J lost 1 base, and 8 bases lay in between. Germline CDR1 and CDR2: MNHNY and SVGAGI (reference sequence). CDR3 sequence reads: CASSYGAAQETQYF. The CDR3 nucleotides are TGTGCCAGCAGTTACGGAGCGGCCCAAGAGACCCAGTACTTC.

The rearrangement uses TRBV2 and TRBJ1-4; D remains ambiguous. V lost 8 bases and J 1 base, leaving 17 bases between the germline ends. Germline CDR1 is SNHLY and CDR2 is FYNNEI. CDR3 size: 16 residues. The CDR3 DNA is TGTGCCAGCGGAAGTTTTGTCGGGAAAACTAATGAAAAACTGTTTTTT. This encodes CASGSFVGKTNEKLFF.

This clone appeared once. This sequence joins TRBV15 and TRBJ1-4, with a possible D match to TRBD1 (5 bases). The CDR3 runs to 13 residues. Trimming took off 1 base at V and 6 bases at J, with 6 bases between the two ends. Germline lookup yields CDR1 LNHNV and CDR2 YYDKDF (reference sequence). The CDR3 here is CATSRGGYEKLFF. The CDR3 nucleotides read TGTGCCACCAGCAGAGGGGGCTATGAAAAACTGTTTTTT.

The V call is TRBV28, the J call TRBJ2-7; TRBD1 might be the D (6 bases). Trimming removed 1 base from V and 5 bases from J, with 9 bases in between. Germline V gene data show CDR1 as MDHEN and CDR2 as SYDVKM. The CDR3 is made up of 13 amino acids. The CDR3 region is CASSLSGVDEQYF. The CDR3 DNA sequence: TGTGCCAGCAGTTTATCAGGGGTGGACGAGCAGTACTTC.

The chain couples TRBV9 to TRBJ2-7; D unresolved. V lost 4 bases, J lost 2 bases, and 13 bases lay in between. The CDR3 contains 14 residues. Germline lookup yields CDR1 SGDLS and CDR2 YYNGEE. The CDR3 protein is CASSLRTETYEQYF. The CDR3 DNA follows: TGTGCCAGCAGCCTCCGGACCGAGACCTACGAGCAGTACTTC.

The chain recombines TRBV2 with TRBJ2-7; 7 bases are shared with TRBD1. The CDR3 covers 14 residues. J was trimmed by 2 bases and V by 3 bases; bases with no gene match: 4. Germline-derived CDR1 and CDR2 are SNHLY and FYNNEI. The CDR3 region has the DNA TGTGCCAGCAGTGACCAGGGGGAGACCTACGAGCAGTACTTC. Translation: CASSDQGETYEQYF. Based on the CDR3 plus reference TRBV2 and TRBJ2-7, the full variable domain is EPEVTQTPSHQVTQMGQEVILRCVPISNHLYFYWYRQILGQKVEFLVSFYNNEISEKSEIFDDQFSVERPDGSNFTLKIRSTKLEDSAMYFCASSDQGETYEQYFGPGTRLTVT.